One and the same sample provided the 25 T cell receptor beta chains below, sequenced in a study of T cell clonality in common variable immunodeficiency. Study-level points and caveats: In common variable immunodeficiency, TCR beta chains reportedly carried fewer deletions and N-nucleotide insertions.

The antigens for these receptors are not known. Libraries were prepared by immunoSEQ multiplex PCR; TCRdb keeps only in-frame clonotypes and omits some of them. The table lists approximately 20,000 clones, with no singletons. Source material: peripheral blood mononuclear cells. Receptor source: a human donor with common variable immunodeficiency.

This clone is categorized as medium-sized. Read data end 3 residues before the CDR3 end; the end is taken from the germline J gene. The chain joins TRBV29-1 to TRBJ2-2, with TRBD2 as a possible D gene (5 bases). Germline CDR1 reads SQVTM; CDR2 reads ANQGSEA. Trimming stripped 1 base from V and 1 base from J, with 13 bases between. The CDR3 spans 16 residues. The CDR3 loop is CSVEAPRRGNTGELFF. The CDR3 bases that were read are TGCAGCGTTGAAGCCCCTCGACGGGGGAACACCGGGGAG.

Within the sample, this clone is medium-sized. The read stops 3 residues short of the end of the CDR3; the missing end is completed from the germline J gene. The rearrangement joins TRBV5-4 to TRBJ1-1; weak D call: TRBD1 (5 bases). V lost 4 bases and J lost 1, with 8 bases in between. CDR1 and CDR2 (germline): SGHNT, YYREEE (reference sequence). This CDR3 is 13 amino acids long. The CDR3 here is CASSRTGNTEAFF. The CDR3 bases that were read are TGTGCCAGCAGCCGTACAGGGAACACTGAA.

This clone was seen repeatedly, ten times or more. The read terminates 3 residues ahead of where the CDR3 ends, so the germline J gene completes it. The chain uses TRBV20-1 and TRBJ1-4; D may be TRBD1 (5 bases). This CDR3 has 15 amino acids. Trimming left V 0 bases short and J 3 bases short, with 11 bases between. CDR1 and CDR2 (germline): DFQATT, SNEGSKA (reference sequence). Incomplete CDR3 DNA: TGCAGTGCTAGAGACCGACAGCACGCTAATGAAAAA. Translated, it gives CSARDRQHANEK. The whole CDR3 sequence is CSARDRQHANEKLFF.

This clone was observed many times. Sequencing ends 3 residues short of the CDR3 end; the germline J gene provides the rest. The chain couples TRBV5-1 to TRBJ2-7; 8 positions match TRBD1. J was trimmed by 5 bases and V by 0 bases; bases with no gene match: 7. This CDR3 region has 15 residues. Germline V gene data show CDR1 as SGHRS and CDR2 as YFSETQ. CDR3 loop: CASSLGSATGDEQYF. CDR3 bases read: TGCGCCAGCAGCTTGGGGTCCGCGACAGGGGACGAG.

This clone has a count of ten or more. The read gets to within 3 residues of the CDR3 end, and the germline J gene fills in the rest. The chain links TRBV6-2 or TRBV6-3 to TRBJ1-5, with 11 bases lining up with TRBD1. CDR3 length: 14 amino acids. V shed 5 bases, J shed 5 bases, and the junction held 2 bases outside the gene matches. The V gene's germline CDR1 is MNHEY and CDR2 SVGEGT. The CDR3: CASSRTGGYQPQHF. The sequenced part of the CDR3 DNA is TGTGCCAGCAGTCGGACAGGGGGCTATCAGCCC.

This clone was recorded at least ten times. The read halts 3 residues ahead of the CDR3 end, with the missing end drawn from the germline J gene. V gene TRBV6-2 or TRBV6-3 combines with J gene TRBJ1-2; TRBD1 aligns across 10 bases. The germline V gene has CDR1 MNHEY and CDR2 SVGEGT. After removal of 6 bases from V and 7 bases from J, the junction contained 8 bases not matched to a gene. The length of the CDR3 is 14 residues. CDR3 region: CASRTFRQGAGYTF. The sequenced part of the CDR3 DNA is TGTGCCAGCAGGACTTTCCGACAGGGGGCTGGC.

This clone has at least ten counts. Read coverage stops 3 residues before the CDR3 terminus; the germline J gene supplies the remainder. The chain joins TRBV5-1 to TRBJ2-1; the D gene is possibly TRBD1 (6 bases). This CDR3 comprises 14 residues. The germline V gene encodes CDR1 SGHRS and CDR2 YFSETQ. V was clipped by 0 bases and J by 9 bases, with 13 bases between them. The sequenced part of the CDR3 DNA is TGCGCCAGCAGCTTGGCCGCAGGGGCGAGTGAG. Translating it yields CASSLAAGASE. From start to end, the CDR3 is CASSLAAGASEQFF.

This clone turned up a few times. The sequenced fragment ends 3 residues before the CDR3 boundary, so the rest is inferred from the germline J gene. This same CDR3 is encoded by further DNA sequences in the sample. The chain combines TRBV7-2 with TRBJ1-2; a weak D match, TRBD1 (5 bases). The V gene's germline CDR1 is SGHTA and CDR2 FQGNSA. This CDR3 has 14 amino acids. CDR3 residues: CASSLRGQSPGYTF. The CDR3 bases that were read are TGTGCCAGCAGCTTACGCGGACAATCTCCCGGT.

In its sample, this clone was seen many times. The sequence runs out 3 residues before the end of the CDR3; the remainder is reconstructed from the germline J gene. This chain connects TRBV5-1 to TRBJ2-3; D perhaps matches TRBD1 (6 bases). Trimming shortened V by 1 base and J by 1 base, and 10 bases separated the two germline ends. Germline V lookup: CDR1 SGHRS, CDR2 YFSETQ. CDR3 size: 15 residues. The sequenced part of the CDR3 DNA is TGCGCCAGCAGCTTGTCTCAGGGGCGCACAGATACG. It specifies CASSLSQGRTDT. The entire CDR3 protein reads CASSLSQGRTDTQYF.

In this sample, this clone turned up many times. The read stops 3 residues short of the end of the CDR3; the missing end is completed from the germline J gene. V and J are TRBV7-9 and TRBJ2-7, with TRBD2 matching over 7 bases. Germline V gives CDR1 SEHNR, CDR2 FQNEAQ (reference sequence). The CDR3 length is 13 residues. V lost 5 bases and J lost 2; bases outside the gene matches: 3. CDR3 in amino acids: CASSPAGTYEQYF. CDR3 DNA (partial): TGTGCCAGCAGCCCAGCGGGAACCTACGAG.

Many counts were recorded for this clone. Sequencing ends 3 residues short of the CDR3 end; the germline J gene provides the rest. The rearrangement links TRBV30 to TRBJ1-1, with a weak D call TRBD1 (6 bases). V shed 5 bases and J shed 5 bases, with 12 bases lying between them. Per the germline V gene, CDR1 is GTSNPN and CDR2 is SVGIG (reference sequence). This CDR3 is 12 amino acids long. The CDR3 bases that were read are TGTGCCTGGTCGGGGGGCCGAACTGAA. This translates into CAWSGGRTE. Given in full, the CDR3 is CAWSGGRTEAFF.

Ten or more counts support this clone. Read data end 3 residues before the CDR3 end; the end is taken from the germline J gene. The chain couples TRBV18 to TRBJ1-1, with 8 nucleotides matching TRBD1. The CDR3 has 19 amino acids. Germline V CDR1 and CDR2: KGHSH, LQKENI. The V and J ends lost 3 bases and 0 bases, in that order; junction bases with no gene match: 15. The CDR3 reads CASSPYYRTGKIMNTEAFF. The covered CDR3 bases are TGTGCCAGCTCACCCTACTACCGGACAGGGAAAATAATGAACACTGAA.

Ten or more counts support this clone. The missing CDR3 end, 3 residues past where the read stops, is filled in from the germline J gene. This rearrangement joins TRBV7-8 to TRBJ2-7; 12 bases agree with TRBD2. The CDR3 loop spans 16 amino acids. Germline CDR1 and CDR2: SGHVS and FQNEAQ. V was clipped by 1 base and J by 4 bases; unmatched bases: 5. Partial CDR3 DNA: TGTGCCAGCAGCTTAGTAGCTAGCGGGAGGGGGTACGAG. Protein product: CASSLVASGRGYE. The full CDR3 sequence reads CASSLVASGRGYEQYF.

This clone was found many times. Read data end 3 residues before the CDR3 end; the end is taken from the germline J gene. The rearrangement joins TRBV29-1 to TRBJ2-1, with 8 bases matching TRBD2. This CDR3 comprises 14 residues. J gave up 2 bases and V 6 bases, and 6 bases lay outside the gene matches. CDR1 and CDR2 (germline): SQVTM, ANQGSEA. The sequenced CDR3 bases are TGCAGCGTGGGGAGCGGGAGAACCTACAATGAG. As protein: CSVGSGRTYNE. The full CDR3 protein reads CSVGSGRTYNEQFF.

This clone was seen ten or more times. The read ends 3 residues early relative to the CDR3; the germline J gene fills the gap. This chain joins TRBV20-1 and TRBJ1-5; D perhaps matches TRBD1 (5 bases). The CDR3 is made up of 17 amino acids. CDR1 is DFQATT, CDR2 SNEGSKA, per germline (reference sequence). Trimming pared 0 bases from V and 2 bases from J, leaving 17 bases between. The CDR3 sequence: CSARDQGRVFGNQPQHF. Partial CDR3 DNA: TGCAGTGCTAGAGATCAGGGCAGGGTGTTCGGCAATCAGCCC.

This clone was seen repeatedly, ten times or more. The read gets to within 3 residues of the CDR3 end, and the germline J gene fills in the rest. This sequence joins TRBV28 and TRBJ2-2; 9 bases match TRBD1. Germline V lookup: CDR1 MDHEN, CDR2 SYDVKM. The CDR3 is 14 amino acids. V lost 7 bases to trimming and J lost 5 bases; unmatched junction nucleotides: 5. Partial CDR3 DNA: TGTGCCAGCAAGGACAGGGGATCTACCGGGGAG. It codes for CASKDRGSTGE. The CDR3 as a whole reads CASKDRGSTGELFF.

This clone was picked up many times. The read terminates 3 residues before the CDR3 end, so the remaining end is supplied by the germline J gene. The chain combines TRBV18 with TRBJ2-1, with D possibly matching TRBD1 (5 bases). Germline loops: CDR1 KGHSH, CDR2 LQKENI. The length of the CDR3 is 15 residues. With 3 bases removed from V and 4 bases from J, the gap between germline ends came to 13 bases. CDR3 bases read: TGTGCCAGCTCACCGCTCCAAGGGGCATACAATGAG. Protein sequence: CASSPLQGAYNE. The CDR3 in its entirety is CASSPLQGAYNEQFF.

This clone was recorded at least ten times. With the read ending 3 residues before the CDR3 end, the germline J gene is used to fill in that end. This chain uses TRBV7-2 with TRBJ2-5; a weak D match, TRBD1 (6 bases). Germline V gene sequence: CDR1 SGHTA, CDR2 FQGNSA. Trimming left V 8 bases short and J 2 bases short, with 18 bases between. The CDR3 contains 15 residues. The CDR3: CASATYRAGQETQYF. The covered CDR3 bases are TGTGCCAGCGCCACCTACAGGGCCGGTCAAGAGACC.

Ten or more counts support this clone. The missing CDR3 end, 3 residues past where the read stops, is filled in from the germline J gene. The chain links TRBV20-1 to TRBJ2-3; 8 bases fit TRBD2. Losses at the gene ends were 6 bases for V and 4 bases for J; bases not matched to a gene: 9. Germline V gives CDR1 DFQATT, CDR2 SNEGSKA (reference sequence). The CDR3 loop spans 14 amino acids. The DNA read from the CDR3 is TGCAGTGCCGAGGGGACTAGTCGATCAGATACG. Translating it yields CSAEGTSRSDT. In full, the CDR3 is CSAEGTSRSDTQYF.

This clone was counted many times. The read falls 3 residues short of the CDR3 end, and the missing part is taken from the germline J gene. This chain connects TRBV5-5 to TRBJ2-6; D may be TRBD1 or TRBD2 (5 bases each). The V end lost 0 bases, the J end lost 4 bases, and 8 bases lay between the germline ends. The CDR3 has 15 amino acids. The germline V gene has CDR1 SGHKS and CDR2 YYEKEE (reference sequence). CDR3 DNA, as far as it was read: TGTGCCAGCAGCTTGGGAGGGGCAGGGGCCAACGTC. Protein: CASSLGGAGANV. The complete CDR3 protein is CASSLGGAGANVLTF.

This clone occurred many times. The read halts 3 residues ahead of the CDR3 end, with the missing end drawn from the germline J gene. The chain joins TRBV6-2 or TRBV6-3 to TRBJ2-7, with D hard to call. Trimming removed 2 bases at V and 2 bases at J, with 16 bases between. CDR1 and CDR2 from the germline V gene are MNHEY and SVGEGT. There are 16 residues in the CDR3. CDR3 protein: CASSYELLFRAYEQYF. CDR3 DNA, as far as it was read: TGTGCCAGCAGTTACGAGCTACTGTTTCGGGCCTACGAG.

This clone showed up many times. The read terminates 3 residues ahead of where the CDR3 ends, so the germline J gene completes it. V is TRBV18 and J is TRBJ2-1, with TRBD2 identical over 12 bases. Germline CDR1 and CDR2: KGHSH and LQKENI. This CDR3 is built from 16 residues. Trimming took 0 bases from V and 8 from J; bases not matched to a gene: 5. CDR3 DNA, as far as it was read: TGTGCCAGCTCACCACCGAGCCTAGCGGGAGGGTATGAG. Translation: CASSPPSLAGGYE. The whole CDR3 reads CASSPPSLAGGYEQFF.

This clone was observed at least ten times. The CDR3 end lies 3 residues beyond the end of the read and is filled in from the germline J gene. The chain uses TRBV30 and TRBJ2-1, with TRBD2 matching 7 bases. The germline V gene has CDR1 GTSNPN and CDR2 SVGIG (reference sequence). The J segment lost 0 bases and the V segment lost 3 bases, leaving 5 bases of the junction unmatched. There are 15 residues in the CDR3. The CDR3 sequence is CAWRLAVSSYNEQFF. The CDR3 bases that were read are TGTGCCTGGAGGCTAGCGGTCAGCTCCTACAATGAG. The full variable domain, with the rest looked up from reference TRBV30 and TRBJ2-1, is SQTIHQWPATLVQPVGSPLSLECTVEGTSNPNLYWYRQAAGRGLQLLFYSVGIGQISSEVPQNLSASRPQDRQFILSSKKLLLSDSGFYLCAWRLAVSSYNEQFFGPGTRLTVL.

This clone was recorded at least ten times. The CDR3 end lies 3 residues beyond the end of the read and is filled in from the germline J gene. The chain uses TRBV27 and TRBJ1-2; 10 bases map to TRBD1. This CDR3 spans 13 amino acids. Trimming took 5 bases from V and 4 from J; bases not matched to a gene: 1. CDR1 is MNHEY, CDR2 SMNVEV, per germline (reference sequence). The CDR3 spells CASSRTGGYGYTF. Partial CDR3 DNA: TGTGCCAGCAGTCGGACAGGGGGCTATGGC.

This clone appeared many times. The read stops 3 residues short of the end of the CDR3; the missing end is completed from the germline J gene. V and J are TRBV5-1 and TRBJ1-1, with D hard to call. This CDR3 is built from 13 residues. The ends were cut back, 4 bases at V and 0 bases at J, with 7 bases in the middle. From germline, CDR1 is SGHRS and CDR2 YFSETQ. Incomplete CDR3 DNA: TGCGCCAGCAGCCCCAATCTGAACACTGAA. It yields the protein CASSPNLNTE. The CDR3 in full is CASSPNLNTEAFF.